One sample yielded the 22 T cell receptor beta chains listed below, sequenced in a study of T-cell memory formation after mild COVID-19. In TCRdb, the 5' RACE reads were re-called with MiXCR into one record per CDR3 protein. The sample has tens of thousands of distinct CDR3 sequences; roughly 14% are singletons. The specimen sequenced was PBMCs or a T cell subset sorted from them (not recorded which). The receptors were sampled from an adult woman who had mild COVID-19 (a few samples of this study predate the infection). Cell type and time point are not known.

The sample holds a few counts of this clonotype. The CDR3 is CASSHGTSGRDTQYF. CDR3 DNA: TGTGCCAGCAGCCATGGGACTAGCGGGCGAGATACGCAGTATTTT. The chain carries TRBV7-9 and TRBJ2-3, with 12 bases aligning to TRBD2. Looked up from germline, CDR1 is SEHNR and CDR2 is FQNEAQ (reference sequence). The CDR3 covers 15 residues. The V and J ends lost 5 bases and 5 bases, in that order; junction bases with no gene match: 5.

The V and J genes are TRBV7-9 and TRBJ2-2, with D possibly being TRBD1 (6 bases). From germline, CDR1 is SEHNR and CDR2 FQNEAQ (reference sequence). V was trimmed by 5 bases and J by 2 bases, leaving 21 bases between them. The CDR3 has 18 residues. DNA of the CDR3: TGTGCCAGCAGCGCAACGCTCCTGGGACACCTCAACACCGGGGAGCTGTTTTTT. It is translated as CASSATLLGHLNTGELFF.

This clonotype has a handful of counts. This chain uses TRBV10-3 with TRBJ2-1, with 9 nucleotides matching TRBD2. Germline V gives CDR1 ENHRY, CDR2 SYGVKD. J gave up 7 bases and V 7 bases, and 14 bases lay outside the gene matches. The CDR3 runs to 16 residues. The CDR3 region is CAIKALVQREDNEQFF. The CDR3 bases are TGTGCCATCAAGGCTCTCGTCCAGCGGGAGGATAATGAGCAGTTCTTC.

The CDR3 protein is CASSATQGARARQPQHF. The CDR3 region has the DNA TGTGCCAGTAGTGCAACACAGGGGGCGCGGGCCCGTCAGCCCCAGCATTTT. The gene calls are TRBV19 and TRBJ1-5, with TRBD1 matching over 9 bases. This CDR3 has 17 residues. V lost 5 bases to trimming and J lost 6 bases; unmatched junction nucleotides: 14. From germline, CDR1 is LNHDA and CDR2 SQIVND (reference sequence).

The V gene is TRBV4-1, the J gene TRBJ2-1; D is perhaps TRBD2 (7 bases). The CDR3 is made up of 16 amino acids. Trimming shortened V by 1 base and J by 7 bases, and 17 bases separated the two germline ends. The V gene's germline CDR1 is MGHRA and CDR2 YSYEKL. The CDR3 loop reads CASSQVNWGRGNEQFF. CDR3 sequence (DNA): TGCGCCAGCAGCCAAGTAAATTGGGGGAGGGGGAATGAGCAGTTCTTC.

The chain recombines TRBV6-2 or TRBV6-3 with TRBJ2-1; D is possibly TRBD2 (6 bases). This CDR3 spans 16 amino acids. V dropped 0 bases and J dropped 3 bases, with 12 bases sitting between them. Germline values: CDR1 MNHEY, CDR2 SVGEGT. The CDR3 spells CASSYSKGGYYNEQFF. The CDR3 DNA reads TGTGCCAGCAGTTACTCGAAGGGAGGTTACTACAATGAGCAGTTCTTC.

The rearrangement uses TRBV29-1 and TRBJ2-7; TRBD2 is a possible D gene (5 bases). The CDR3 is 12 residues long. V shed 1 base and J shed 5 bases, with 9 bases lying between them. Germline V lookup: CDR1 SQVTM, CDR2 ANQGSEA. The CDR3 DNA follows: TGCAGCGTTGAAGGAGGGAATGACGAGCAGTACTTC. Amino acids: CSVEGGNDEQYF.

This rearrangement joins TRBV12-3 or TRBV12-4 to TRBJ2-4; 7 bases fit TRBD2. The trim removed 1 base at V and 0 bases at J, leaving 6 bases unmatched. The CDR3 is made up of 17 amino acids. This chain's CDR3 is CASSLGGSGVAKNIQYF. The DNA of the CDR3 is TGTGCCAGCAGTTTAGGAGGGAGCGGGGTAGCCAAAAACATTCAGTACTTC.

V gene TRBV7-6 combines with J gene TRBJ2-4; 9 bases map to TRBD1. V shed 5 bases, J shed 4 bases, and the junction held 15 bases outside the gene matches. The CDR3 spans 18 residues. CDR1 is SGHVS and CDR2 is FNYEAQ in the germline V gene. CDR3 amino acids: CASSEGPTGGRFKNIQYF. The CDR3 DNA reads TGTGCCAGCAGCGAGGGGCCTACAGGGGGCCGGTTTAAAAACATTCAGTACTTC.

The chain links TRBV4-1 to TRBJ1-1; 7 bases line up with TRBD1. Germline-derived CDR1 and CDR2 are MGHRA and YSYEKL. The CDR3 covers 13 residues. Trimming took 1 base from V and 12 from J; bases not matched to a gene: 8. This CDR3 reads CASSQATGTETFF. The CDR3 DNA follows: TGCGCCAGCAGCCAAGCCACCGGGACAGAAACTTTCTTT.

This clonotype was seen a handful of times. The rearrangement joins TRBV2 to TRBJ2-3, with TRBD2 as a possible D gene (5 bases). CDR1 is SNHLY, CDR2 FYNNEI, per germline. Deletions cut 7 bases from V and 2 bases from J, with 10 bases between. The CDR3 is 13 amino acids. This CDR3 reads CASIGINTDTQYF. CDR3 in DNA: TGTGCCAGCATCGGGATCAACACAGATACGCAGTATTTT.

The chain uses TRBV7-9 and TRBJ2-3; possibly TRBD2 for D (5 bases). Germline V gene lookup returns CDR1 SEHNR and CDR2 FQNEAQ (reference sequence). The V end was cut by 11 bases, the J end by 0 bases, with 15 bases between. The CDR3 covers 14 residues. The CDR3 sequence is CALPGERSTDTQYF. The CDR3, as DNA: TGTGCCCTCCCCGGGGAGCGGAGCACAGATACGCAGTATTTT.

The sample holds a few counts of this clonotype. The V and J genes are TRBV15 and TRBJ2-1; D is unresolved. This CDR3 is 15 amino acids long. The V and J ends lost 6 bases and 3 bases respectively, with 15 bases between them. Germline V gene sequence: CDR1 LNHNV, CDR2 YYDKDF (reference sequence). The CDR3 sequence: CATRGPREVYNEQFF. CDR3 in DNA: TGTGCCACCAGGGGCCCCAGAGAGGTCTACAATGAGCAGTTCTTC.

This clonotype was counted at least ten times. DNA for the CDR3: TGTGCTAGTGGTTTGGTACAAAGCTACTCCTACGAGCAGTACTTC. This translates into CASGLVQSYSYEQYF. The rearrangement links TRBV12-5 to TRBJ2-7; unclear D gene. Trimming removed 0 bases at V and 0 bases at J, with 9 bases between. Germline V gene sequence: CDR1 LGHNT, CDR2 FRNRAP. CDR3 length: 15 residues.

This clonotype was seen only a few times. This sequence joins TRBV3-1 and TRBJ2-3; the D gene is possibly TRBD2 (6 bases). Germline V gene sequence: CDR1 LGHDT, CDR2 YNNKEL (reference sequence). The CDR3 consists of 16 residues. Trimming took 8 bases from V and 5 from J, leaving 23 bases between them. The CDR3 DNA follows: TGTGCCAGCCTCGGGAACGCGGCGGGGCGAAAAGATACGCAGTATTTT. Translation gives CASLGNAAGRKDTQYF.

This clonotype was detected only a few times. The rearrangement joins TRBV11-2 to TRBJ2-1; D gene ambiguous. CDR1 is SGHAT and CDR2 is FQNNGV in the germline V gene. The CDR3 extends over 13 amino acids. Trimming cost V 0 bases and J 9 bases, with 9 bases left between them. DNA for the CDR3: TGTGCCAGCAGCTTAGAGAATTGGAGTGAGCAGTTCTTC. Translated, it gives CASSLENWSEQFF.

The chain employs TRBV25-1 and TRBJ1-5, with D maybe TRBD1 (6 bases). V was pared by 3 bases and J by 9 bases, with 15 bases between. The germline V gene has CDR1 MGHDK and CDR2 SYGVNS. The CDR3 loop spans 14 amino acids. The DNA for the CDR3 is TGTGCCAGCAGTGATCGGGGGGCGCGTTGGCCCCAGCATTTT. Translated, it gives CASSDRGARWPQHF.

This clonotype was counted a few times. V gene TRBV5-4 combines with J gene TRBJ1-1; unclear D gene. V was pared by 2 bases and J by 11 bases, with 10 bases between. CDR1 and CDR2 (germline): SGHNT, YYREEE (reference sequence). The CDR3 contains 11 residues. The CDR3 DNA sequence: TGTGCCAGCAGCTTCGGGGTTGAGGCTTTCTTT. Residues: CASSFGVEAFF.

This chain links TRBV7-8 with TRBJ2-1; 7 nucleotides agree with TRBD2. Germline V lookup: CDR1 SGHVS, CDR2 FQNEAQ. The CDR3 length is 14 residues. V shed 3 bases, J shed 10 bases, and the junction held 9 bases outside the gene matches. CDR3 nucleotides: TGTGCCAGCAGCTTTCCGGGCGGGGAGGGGGAGCAGTTCTTC. Amino acid sequence: CASSFPGGEGEQFF.

The V call is TRBV5-1, the J call TRBJ2-1, with D possibly called TRBD1 or TRBD2 (5 bases each). CDR1 SGHRS and CDR2 YFSETQ come from the germline V gene. V shed 1 base and J shed 4 bases, with 21 bases lying between them. This CDR3 has 18 amino acids. CDR3: CASSLILGTSQIYNEQFF. Here the CDR3 DNA reads TGCGCCAGCAGCTTGATCCTGGGGACGTCGCAAATTTACAATGAGCAGTTCTTC.

This clonotype has a handful of counts. The chain is built from TRBV20-1 and TRBJ2-3, with 10 nucleotides matching TRBD2. The V segment lost 1 base and the J segment 0 bases; nucleotides outside the gene matches: 16. Germline lookup yields CDR1 DFQATT and CDR2 SNEGSKA (reference sequence). The CDR3 is 20 residues long. CDR3 bases: TGCAGTGCTAGAGTGGGCCCTCTAGCGGGAGTCCTCCCTAGCACAGATACGCAGTATTTT. Protein: CSARVGPLAGVLPSTDTQYF.

In its sample, this clonotype was seen a few times. V usage is TRBV19 and J usage is TRBJ2-7; 7 bases are a match to TRBD2. This CDR3 is 14 amino acids long. Trimming took 5 bases from V and 0 from J; bases not matched to a gene: 4. Germline V CDR1 and CDR2: LNHDA, SQIVND (reference sequence). CDR3 protein: CASSGPGGSYEQYF. CDR3 nucleotides: TGTGCCAGTAGTGGGCCGGGAGGCTCCTACGAGCAGTACTTC. Using reference TRBV19 and TRBJ2-7 for the parts outside the CDR3, the full variable domain is DGGITQSPKYLFRKEGQNVTLSCEQNLNHDAMYWYRQDPGQGLRLIYYSQIVNDFQKGDIAEGYSVSREKKESFPLTVTSAQKNPTAFYLCASSGPGGSYEQYFGPGTRLTVT.